Included here is one T cell receptor beta chain sequence, with context. Its specificity is not known. The data originate from a study of siplizumab effects on memory and regulatory T cells. Study-wide results and limits: Memory T cells appeared less diverse than naive cells, which seemed to contribute substantially to alloresponse.

Repertoires were generated with immunoSEQ multiplex PCR, while TCRdb's copy carries only in-frame clones and drops some. The sample yields under 70,000 clones, around 80% seen once. The length of the CDR3 is 13 residues. Trimming removed 3 bases at V and 6 bases at J, with 9 bases between. Per the germline V gene, CDR1 is ENHRY and CDR2 is SYGVKD. The chain couples TRBV10-3 to TRBJ1-5, with D unresolved. The sequencing sample was made of memory CD4+ T cells sorted from blood. The TCR was taken from a human donor in good health. As DNA, the CDR3 is TGTGCCATCAGTGACCGGGATAGTCAGCCCCAGCATTTT. Its translation is CAISDRDSQPQHF.